This T cell receptor beta chain was sequenced for a study of CD8+CD57+ T cells in acquired aplastic anemia. Overall study: The study obtained 10 million to 12 million reads on average for CD4+ cells from healthy donors.

The template for TCR beta VDJ and CDR3 sequence profiling was genomic DNA. TCRdb re-analysed the reads in MiXCR, keeping a single row per CDR3 protein. The table has just over 400,000 distinct CDR3 sequences, 65% to 80% seen once. Findings and caveats of the study: Patients and controls had CD8+ Simpson's diversity values that were not significantly distinct. There were fewer than 35 CD8+ CDR3 sequences that occurred in both patients and controls.

The CDR3 has 15 residues. Germline assignment: CDR1 DFQATT and CDR2 SNEGSKA (reference sequence). Trimming cost V 6 bases and J 3 bases, with 21 bases left between them. Concerning this clonotype itself: No antigen is known for it.

The V gene is TRBV20-1, the J gene TRBJ2-7; TRBD1 might be the D (5 bases). The source of this sequence is a human donor in good health, serving as a control. Sequenced sample: sorted CD4+, CD8+, or CD8+CD57+ T cells (not recorded which) from PBMCs. CDR3 DNA: TGCAGTGCCGTCCCCAGGGAAAGTTCAATCTACGAGCAGTACTTC. It specifies CSAVPRESSIYEQYF.